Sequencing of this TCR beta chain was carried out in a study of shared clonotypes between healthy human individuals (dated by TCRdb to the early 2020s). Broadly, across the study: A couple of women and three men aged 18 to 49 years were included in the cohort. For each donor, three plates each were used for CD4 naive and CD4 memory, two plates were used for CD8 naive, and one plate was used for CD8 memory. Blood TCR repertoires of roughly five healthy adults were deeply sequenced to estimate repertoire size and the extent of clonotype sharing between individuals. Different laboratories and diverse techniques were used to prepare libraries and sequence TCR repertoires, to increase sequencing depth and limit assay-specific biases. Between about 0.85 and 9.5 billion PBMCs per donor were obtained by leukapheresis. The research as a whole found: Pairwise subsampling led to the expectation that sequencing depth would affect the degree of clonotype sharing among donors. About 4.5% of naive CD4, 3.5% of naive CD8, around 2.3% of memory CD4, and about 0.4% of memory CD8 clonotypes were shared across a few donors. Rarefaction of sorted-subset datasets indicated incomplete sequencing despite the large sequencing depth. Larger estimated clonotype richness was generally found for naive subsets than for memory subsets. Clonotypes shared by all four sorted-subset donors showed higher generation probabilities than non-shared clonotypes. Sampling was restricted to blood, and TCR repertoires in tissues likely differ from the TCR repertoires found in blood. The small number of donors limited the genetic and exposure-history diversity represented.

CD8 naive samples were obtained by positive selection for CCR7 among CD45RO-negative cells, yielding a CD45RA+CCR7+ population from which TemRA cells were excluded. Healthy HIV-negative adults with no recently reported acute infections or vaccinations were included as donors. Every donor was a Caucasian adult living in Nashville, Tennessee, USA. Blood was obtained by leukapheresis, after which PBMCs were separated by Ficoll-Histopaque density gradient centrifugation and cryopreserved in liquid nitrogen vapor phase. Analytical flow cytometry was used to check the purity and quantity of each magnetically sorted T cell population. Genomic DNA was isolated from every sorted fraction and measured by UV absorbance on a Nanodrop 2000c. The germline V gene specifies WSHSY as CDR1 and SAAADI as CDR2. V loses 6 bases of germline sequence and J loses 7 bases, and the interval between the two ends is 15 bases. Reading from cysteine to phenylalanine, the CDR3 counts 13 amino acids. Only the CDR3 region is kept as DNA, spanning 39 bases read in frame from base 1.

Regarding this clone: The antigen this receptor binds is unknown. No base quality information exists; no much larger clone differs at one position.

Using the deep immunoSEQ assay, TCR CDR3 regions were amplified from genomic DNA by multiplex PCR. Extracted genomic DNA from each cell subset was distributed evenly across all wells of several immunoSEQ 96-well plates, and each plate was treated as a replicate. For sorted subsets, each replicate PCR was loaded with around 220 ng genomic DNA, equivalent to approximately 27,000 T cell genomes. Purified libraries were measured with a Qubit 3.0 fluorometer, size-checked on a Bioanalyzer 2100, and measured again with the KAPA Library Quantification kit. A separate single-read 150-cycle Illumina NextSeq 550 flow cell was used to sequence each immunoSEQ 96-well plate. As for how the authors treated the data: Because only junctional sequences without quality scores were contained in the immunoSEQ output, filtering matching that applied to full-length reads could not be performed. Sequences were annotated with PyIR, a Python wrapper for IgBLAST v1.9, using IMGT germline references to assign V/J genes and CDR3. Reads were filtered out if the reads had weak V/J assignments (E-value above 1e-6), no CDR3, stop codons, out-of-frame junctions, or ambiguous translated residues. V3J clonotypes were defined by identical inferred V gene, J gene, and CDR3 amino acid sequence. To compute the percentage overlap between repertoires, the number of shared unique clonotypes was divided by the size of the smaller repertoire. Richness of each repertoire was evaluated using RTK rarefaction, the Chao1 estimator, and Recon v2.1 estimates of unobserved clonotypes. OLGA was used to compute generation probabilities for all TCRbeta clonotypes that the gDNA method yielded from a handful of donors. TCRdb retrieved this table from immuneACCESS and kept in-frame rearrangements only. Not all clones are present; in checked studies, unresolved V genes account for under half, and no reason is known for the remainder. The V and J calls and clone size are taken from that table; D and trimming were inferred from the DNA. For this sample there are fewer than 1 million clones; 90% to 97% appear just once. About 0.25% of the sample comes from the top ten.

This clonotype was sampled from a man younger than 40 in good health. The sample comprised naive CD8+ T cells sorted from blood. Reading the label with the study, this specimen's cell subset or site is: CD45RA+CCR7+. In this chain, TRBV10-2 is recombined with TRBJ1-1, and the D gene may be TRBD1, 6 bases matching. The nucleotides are TGCGCCAGCAGCACTCAGGGGATCGATGAAGCTTTCTTT. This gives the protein CASSTQGIDEAFF.